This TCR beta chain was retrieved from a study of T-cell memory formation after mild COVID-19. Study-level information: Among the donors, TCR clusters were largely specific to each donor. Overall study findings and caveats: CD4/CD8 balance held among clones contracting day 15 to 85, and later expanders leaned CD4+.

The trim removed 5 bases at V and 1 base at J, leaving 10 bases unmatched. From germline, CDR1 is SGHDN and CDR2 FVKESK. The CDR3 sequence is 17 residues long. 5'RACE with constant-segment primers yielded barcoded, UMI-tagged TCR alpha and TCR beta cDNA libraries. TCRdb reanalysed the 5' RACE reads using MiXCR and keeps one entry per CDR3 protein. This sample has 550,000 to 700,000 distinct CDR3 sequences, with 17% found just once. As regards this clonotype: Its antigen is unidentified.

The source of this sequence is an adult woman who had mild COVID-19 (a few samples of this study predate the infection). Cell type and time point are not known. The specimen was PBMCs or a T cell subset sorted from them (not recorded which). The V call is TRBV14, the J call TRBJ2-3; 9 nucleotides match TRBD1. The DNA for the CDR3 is TGTGCCAGCAGCTCTTTACTGGGACAGGGCGGCACAGATACGCAGTATTTT. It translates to CASSSLLGQGGTDTQYF.